This TCR beta chain comes out of a study of T cells after yellow fever vaccination. About the study: Preparation of fractions with low cell numbers was performed using SMART-Seq v4 Ultra Low Input. General observations from the study: Post-booster samples contained most primary-vaccination clones (approximately 96% CD4, 88% CD8). Clonotypes shared by both compartments, CD4 and CD8, made up a small share.

V dropped 2 bases and J dropped 4; count of bases not matched to a gene: 3. The CDR3 spans 15 residues. Germline assignment: CDR1 SGHNT and CDR2 YYREEE (reference sequence). This clonotype has only a few counts. Its matching antigen is unknown. TCRdb independently ran MiXCR on the 5' RACE reads; one entry per CDR3 protein. The data show 300,000 to 400,000 distinct CDR3 sequences, approximately 12% seen once. The gene calls are TRBV5-4 and TRBJ2-2; TRBD1 matches at 9 bases. The receptor comes from a young man who received the YFV17D yellow fever vaccine. The sample in question was CD4+ T cells sorted from PBMCs, obtained 15 days after the yellow fever booster vaccination. CDR3 coding DNA: TGTGCCAGCAGCTTACGACAGGGGGGCACCGGGGAGCTGTTTTTT. This sequence encodes CASSLRQGGTGELFF.